A selection of T cell receptor beta chains follows, all from one sample in a study of shared clonotypes between healthy human individuals. Clones were read by immunoSEQ multiplex PCR, and TCRdb kept only the in-frame ones, dropping some. The sample carries roughly 700,000 clones, around 67% recorded once. Sequenced: memory CD4+ T cells sorted from blood. The receptors were sampled from a woman aged 25 to 39 in good health. Each CDR3 is given with its conserved first and last residue. D genes are given only for firm matches. Some rows mark clone size as missing; the rest say once, few, many or name a class of expanded clone.

V gene	J gene	clone size	D gene	CDR3 protein	CDR3 DNA
TRBV4-1	TRBJ1-5	.	TRBD1	CASSQERTGGSNQPQHF	TGCGCCAGCAGCCAAGAGAGGACAGGGGGCAGCAATCAGCCCCAGCATTTT
TRBV18	TRBJ1-1	.	TRBD1	CASSPGQENTEAFF	TGTGCCAGCTCACCCGGACAGGAAAACACTGAAGCTTTCTTT
TRBV30	TRBJ2-1	.	.	CAWSLRESSNEQFF	TGTGCCTGGAGTCTCCGGGAAAGTAGTAATGAGCAGTTCTTC
TRBV5-1	TRBJ2-6	.	.	CASSSSGSSGANVLTF	TGCGCCAGCAGCTCTTCAGGGAGCTCTGGGGCCAACGTCCTGACTTTC
TRBV28	TRBJ1-1	.	TRBD1	CASRTGAGIPNTEAFF	TGTGCCAGCCGCACAGGGGCGGGGATACCGAACACTGAAGCTTTCTTT
TRBV6-1	TRBJ2-5	.	TRBD2	CASSGGLAGFETQYF	TGTGCCAGCAGTGGAGGGCTAGCGGGATTTGAGACCCAGTACTTC
TRBV7-6	TRBJ2-7	.	TRBD2	CASSPIAGGGSYEQYF	TGTGCCAGCAGCCCCATAGCGGGAGGAGGTTCCTACGAGCAGTACTTC
TRBV30	TRBJ1-6	few	.	CAWRGQGNSPLHF	TGTGCCTGGAGGGGGCAGGGTAATTCACCCCTCCACTTT
TRBV6-1	TRBJ1-2	.	.	CASSEVSLSANYGYTF	TGTGCCAGCAGTGAAGTTTCCTTATCAGCTAACTATGGCTACACCTTC
TRBV2	TRBJ2-1	few	TRBD1	CASSAQGQGDEQFF	TGTGCCAGCAGTGCCCAGGGACAGGGAGACGAGCAGTTCTTC
TRBV11-2	TRBJ2-5	.	.	CASSFSGSGVGETQYF	TGTGCCAGCAGCTTCTCCGGGTCCGGGGTTGGGGAGACCCAGTACTTC
TRBV12-5	TRBJ1-1	.	TRBD1	CASGLVLGTGTAYTEAFF	TGTGCTAGTGGTTTGGTCCTCGGAACCGGGACAGCTTACACTGAAGCTTTCTTT
TRBV28	TRBJ1-1	.	TRBD1	CASRGTAFEAFF	TGTGCCAGCAGAGGGACAGCCTTTGAAGCTTTCTTT
TRBV19	TRBJ1-1	once	.	CASRSAEGTEAFF	TGTGCCAGTAGATCCGCGGAGGGCACTGAAGCTTTCTTT
TRBV7-2	TRBJ2-1	few	.	CASSLAGGLRGREQFF	TGTGCCAGCAGCTTAGCGGGTGGCTTACGGGGGAGGGAGCAGTTCTTC
TRBV12-5	TRBJ1-1	.	.	CASGPGRGGTEAFF	TGTGCTAGTGGTCCCGGGAGGGGAGGGACTGAAGCTTTCTTT
TRBV5-1	TRBJ1-2	.	.	CASSLGSAVYGYTF	TGCGCCAGCAGCTTGGGGTCGGCGGTGTATGGCTACACCTTC